The 2 T cell receptor beta chains below come from one sample, sequenced in a study of OX40 agonist ivuxolimab in advanced cancers. The repertoire was sequenced with immunoSEQ multiplex PCR; TCRdb's copy has only in-frame clones and lacks some. The sample carries about 38,000 clones, 65% to 80% recorded once. This material consisted of CD4+ or CD8+ T cells sorted from blood, taken in a trial of the OX40 agonist ivuxolimab. These receptors were collected from an adult with an advanced solid tumor such as melanoma, head and neck, liver or kidney cancer.

The V gene is TRBV29-1, the J gene TRBJ1-2; D is uncertain. Germline V gives CDR1 SQVTM, CDR2 ANQGSEA. With 2 bases removed from V and 9 bases from J, the gap between germline ends came to 10 bases. The CDR3 length is 11 residues. CDR3: CSVESRDRYTF. The CDR3 DNA reads as TGCAGCGTTGAATCAAGGGATCGCTACACCTTC.

This rearrangement joins TRBV7-8 to TRBJ1-1, with a possible D match to TRBD1 (5 bases). The CDR3 loop spans 16 amino acids. V gave up 5 bases and J gave up 0 bases, with 16 bases separating them. CDR1 is SGHVS and CDR2 is FQNEAQ in the germline V gene. The CDR3 DNA sequence: TGTGCCAGCAGCCAGCCAACCGGGACTGTGAACACTGAAGCTTTCTTT. Translation: CASSQPTGTVNTEAFF.